The 28 T cell receptor beta chains given below trace back to one sample, sequenced in a study of shared clonotypes between healthy human individuals (dated by TCRdb to 2019 to 2021). The method was the immunoSEQ multiplex PCR assay. Not all clones reach the TCRdb copy of this immuneACCESS table, which keeps in-frame sequences only. Checked studies attribute under half of the gap to unresolved V genes and leave the rest unexplained. Here the sample has over a million clones; under 80% occur a single time. Approximately 1.5% of the sample belongs to the ten largest clones. The sequenced sample was memory CD4+ T cells sorted from blood. The cell subset or site tag for this specimen amounts to: CD45RA-negative fraction. These receptors were collected from a man between 18 and 35 years old in good health.

The rearrangement links TRBV18 to TRBJ2-1, with D tentatively TRBD1 or TRBD2 (6 bases each). The CDR3 totals 16 residues. Per germline, CDR1 KGHSH and CDR2 LQKENI. The V gene lost 0 bases and the J gene lost 2 bases, with 11 bases spanning the gap. In DNA, the CDR3 is TGTGCCAGCTCACCACCCACGGGGGCCGCCTACAATGAGCAGTTCTTC. This translates into CASSPPTGAAYNEQFF.

The chain couples TRBV19 to TRBJ2-7; TRBD1 aligns across 8 bases. V was clipped by 4 bases and J by 4 bases; unmatched bases: 12. Germline CDR1 is LNHDA and CDR2 is SQIVND (reference sequence). This CDR3 spans 16 amino acids. The CDR3: CASSRRPGQGGYEQYF. CDR3 DNA sequence: TGTGCCAGTAGTAGACGTCCTGGACAGGGTGGTTACGAGCAGTACTTC.

This clone turned up a few times. V and J are TRBV6-6 and TRBJ2-3, with TRBD1 matching over 7 bases. Per germline, CDR1 MNHNY and CDR2 SVGAGI (reference sequence). The CDR3 sequence is 16 residues long. Unmatched junction bases numbered 5, after V lost 0 bases and J lost 2 bases. CDR3 nucleotide sequence: TGTGCCAGCAGTTACTCGGGGACAGTACACACAGATACGCAGTATTTT. Translation gives CASSYSGTVHTDTQYF.

This chain uses TRBV5-6 with TRBJ2-7; no definite D call. The CDR3 is made up of 12 amino acids. Germline CDR1 reads SGHDT; CDR2 reads YYEEEE. The V gene lost 4 bases and the J gene lost 4 bases, with 9 bases spanning the gap. The CDR3 nucleotides read TGTGCCAGCAGCGCCCGTTCGTACGAGCAGTACTTC. Its protein product is CASSARSYEQYF.

This chain connects TRBV6-6 to TRBJ1-5; D gene uncertain. Between the trimmed V and J ends, which lost 3 bases and 0 bases, there was a span of 9 bases. CDR1 is MNHNY, CDR2 SVGAGI, per germline (reference sequence). The CDR3 length is 15 residues. The CDR3 is CASSYTGNSNQPQHF. The CDR3 nucleotides are TGTGCCAGCAGTTATACCGGTAATAGCAATCAGCCCCAGCATTTT.

This sequence joins TRBV5-1 and TRBJ2-5; 8 nucleotides agree with TRBD1. The trim removed 0 bases at V and 5 bases at J, leaving 9 bases unmatched. CDR1 and CDR2 from the germline V gene are SGHRS and YFSETQ. This CDR3 region has 16 residues. The DNA of the CDR3 is TGCGCCAGCAGCTTGGCCCTAGGACAGGGTCTGGAGACCCAGTACTTC. It codes for CASSLALGQGLETQYF.

This clone was detected only a few times. J is TRBJ1-2 and V is TRBV5-1; D perhaps matches TRBD1 (5 bases). Trimming took 2 bases from V and 5 from J, leaving 13 bases between them. Germline V gene data show CDR1 as SGHRS and CDR2 as YFSETQ. CDR3 length: 14 residues. The CDR3 region is CASSLGDGPYGYTF. In nucleotides, the CDR3 is TGCGCCAGCAGCTTAGGGGACGGACCTTATGGCTACACCTTC. The whole variable domain, filled in from reference TRBV5-1 and TRBJ1-2, reads KAGVTQTPRYLIKTRGQQVTLSCSPISGHRSVSWYQQTPGQGLQFLFEYFSETQRNKGNFPGRFSGRQFSNSRSEMNVSTLELGDSALYLCASSLGDGPYGYTFGSGTRLTVV.

The V gene is TRBV11-3, the J gene TRBJ2-2; 9 nucleotides agree with TRBD1. Germline trimming cut 5 bases from V and 2 bases from J; bases unmatched to any gene: 9. CDR3 length: 17 amino acids. Germline CDR1 reads SGHNT; CDR2 reads YENEEA. This chain's CDR3 is CASSAAGTGSNTGELFF. The CDR3 DNA follows: TGTGCCAGCAGCGCTGCAGGGACAGGGTCCAACACCGGGGAGCTGTTTTTT. Together with reference TRBV11-3 and TRBJ2-2, the CDR3 gives the full variable domain: EAGVVQSPRYKIIEKKQPVAFWCNPISGHNTLYWYLQNLGQGPELLIRYENEEAVDDSQLPKDRFSAERLKGVDSTLKIQPAELGDSAVYLCASSAAGTGSNTGELFFGEGSRLTVL.

This clone turned up a few times. The rearrangement links TRBV5-1 to TRBJ1-2, with TRBD1 as a possible D gene (5 bases). The CDR3 spans 14 residues. Trimming pared 0 bases from V and 2 bases from J, leaving 8 bases between. The germline V gene encodes CDR1 SGHRS and CDR2 YFSETQ. Here the CDR3 DNA reads TGCGCCAGCAGCTTGGAGGCAGGGAACTATGGCTACACCTTC. It encodes CASSLEAGNYGYTF.

The V gene is TRBV7-6, the J gene TRBJ2-7; no reliable D call. Trimming stripped 5 bases from V and 3 bases from J, with 14 bases between. The CDR3 has 14 amino acids. The germline V gene has CDR1 SGHVS and CDR2 FNYEAQ. CDR3 region: CASSQARHNYEQYF. The CDR3 nucleotides read TGTGCCAGCAGCCAAGCTCGGCACAACTACGAGCAGTACTTC. The full variable domain, rest sourced from reference TRBV7-6 and TRBJ2-7, is GAGVSQSPRYKVTKRGQDVALRCDPISGHVSLYWYRQALGQGPEFLTYFNYEAQQDKSGLPNDRFSAERPEGSISTLTIQRTEQRDSAMYRCASSQARHNYEQYFGPGTRLTVT.

This chain links TRBV19 with TRBJ2-7, with 7 bases fitting TRBD2. V shed 7 bases and J 2 bases; nucleotides not matched to a gene: 8. Germline lookup yields CDR1 LNHDA and CDR2 SQIVND (reference sequence). CDR3 length: 14 amino acids. In nucleotides, the CDR3 is TGTGCCAGTACCCAGCGGGACGGTGCCTACGAGCAGTACTTC. This sequence encodes CASTQRDGAYEQYF.

The gene calls are TRBV5-1 and TRBJ2-7; D might be TRBD2 (5 bases). Trimming stripped 4 bases from V and 2 bases from J, with 16 bases between. Germline lookup yields CDR1 SGHRS and CDR2 YFSETQ. The CDR3 consists of 15 residues. The CDR3 DNA reads TGCGCCAGCAGCCTTAGACTAACGAAACCCTACGAGCAGTACTTC. Translating it yields CASSLRLTKPYEQYF. Full variable domain (remainder filled in from reference TRBV5-1 and TRBJ2-7): KAGVTQTPRYLIKTRGQQVTLSCSPISGHRSVSWYQQTPGQGLQFLFEYFSETQRNKGNFPGRFSGRQFSNSRSEMNVSTLELGDSALYLCASSLRLTKPYEQYFGPGTRLTVT.

This chain links TRBV7-2 with TRBJ2-2, with D unclear. CDR1 and CDR2 (germline): SGHTA, FQGNSA. Trimming took off 2 bases at V and 4 bases at J, with 8 bases between the two ends. This CDR3 comprises 14 residues. CDR3 residues: CASSLNPATGELFF. The CDR3 DNA follows: TGTGCCAGCAGCTTAAATCCTGCCACCGGGGAGCTGTTTTTT.

The CDR3 nucleotides read TGTGCCTCAAAGGGCGGCGGGCTTCACGTCCTGACTTTC. Protein product: CASKGGGLHVLTF. The V call is TRBV30, the J call TRBJ2-6; possible D gene TRBD2, 5 bases. CDR1 and CDR2 from the germline V gene are GTSNPN and SVGIG (reference sequence). V dropped 7 bases and J dropped 11 bases, with 18 bases sitting between them. The CDR3 is made up of 13 amino acids.

This chain connects TRBV18 to TRBJ2-1, with D perhaps TRBD1 or TRBD2 (6 bases each). Germline lookup yields CDR1 KGHSH and CDR2 LQKENI. Trimming removed 3 bases from V and 10 bases from J, with 19 bases in between. The CDR3 has 15 residues. The CDR3 DNA sequence: TGTGCCAGCTCACCCGGGTCCTCGGGGGCCGTGGAGCAGTTCTTC. It translates to CASSPGSSGAVEQFF.

The chain is built from TRBV4-1 and TRBJ2-2, with D perhaps matching TRBD1 (6 bases). V gave up 0 bases and J gave up 2 bases, with 10 bases separating them. Germline CDR1 MGHRA, CDR2 YSYEKL. There are 16 residues in the CDR3. The CDR3 nucleotides read TGCGCCAGCAGCCAAGATCCCAGGGGAAACACCGGGGAGCTGTTTTTT. Translation: CASSQDPRGNTGELFF.

V gene TRBV4-1 combines with J gene TRBJ2-1; TRBD2 is a possible D gene (6 bases). CDR3 length: 17 amino acids. Germline assignment: CDR1 MGHRA and CDR2 YSYEKL. Trimming pared 1 base from V and 6 bases from J, leaving 19 bases between. The DNA of the CDR3 is TGCGCCAGCAGCCAAGGGAAGAGGTCTAGCGCCTCCAATGAGCAGTTCTTC. Amino acid sequence: CASSQGKRSSASNEQFF.

This clone turned up a few times. The CDR3 DNA follows: TGTGCCAGCAGCCGGGGGACTAGCGGTTACACCGGGGAGCTGTTTTTT. The encoded protein is CASSRGTSGYTGELFF. The chain carries TRBV7-9 and TRBJ2-2, with 11 nucleotides matching TRBD2. Germline V lookup: CDR1 SEHNR, CDR2 FQNEAQ (reference sequence). Trimming cost V 5 bases and J 3 bases; bases outside gene matches: 5. The length of the CDR3 is 16 residues.

CDR3 in DNA: TGTGCCAGCAGTGAAGGCAGGGGCTCTCTGGACGAGCAGTACTTC. Encoded protein: CASSEGRGSLDEQYF. V usage is TRBV6-1 and J usage is TRBJ2-7; maybe TRBD1 (6 bases). Germline V gene lookup returns CDR1 MNHNS and CDR2 SASEGT. V was trimmed by 1 base and J by 5 bases, leaving 15 bases between them. There are 15 residues in the CDR3.

This clone was seen a few times. This same CDR3 is encoded by further DNA sequences in the sample. The chain combines TRBV30 with TRBJ1-6, with TRBD1 as a possible D gene (6 bases). There are 14 residues in the CDR3. Germline V gene sequence: CDR1 GTSNPN, CDR2 SVGIG (reference sequence). Trimming took off 1 base at V and 4 bases at J, with 8 bases between the two ends. CDR3 region: CAWSGQGYNSPLHF. The CDR3 nucleotides are TGTGCCTGGAGTGGGCAGGGGTATAATTCACCCCTCCACTTT.

The rearrangement links TRBV30 to TRBJ1-2; 8 bases map to TRBD1. V gave up 5 bases and J gave up 3 bases; unmatched junction bases: 5. CDR3 length: 13 amino acids. Germline CDR1 reads GTSNPN; CDR2 reads SVGIG (reference sequence). CDR3 DNA sequence: TGTGCCTGGGAAACAGGGGGGGACTATGGCTACACCTTC. Translated: CAWETGGDYGYTF.

V and J are TRBV7-8 and TRBJ2-7, with D possibly TRBD2 on 7 matching bases. The CDR3 sequence is 16 residues long. Germline assignment: CDR1 SGHVS and CDR2 FQNEAQ. V was clipped by 5 bases and J by 0 bases, with 17 bases between them. CDR3 DNA: TGTGCCAGCAGCCTGTTTGCGGGGGCAAACTCCTACGAGCAGTACTTC. Translation gives CASSLFAGANSYEQYF.

Only a few counts were recorded for this clone. The V call is TRBV5-6, the J call TRBJ2-3; 8 bases are shared with TRBD1. Trimming at V came to 4 bases and at J to 6 bases, leaving 4 bases not matched to a gene. This CDR3 is built from 13 residues. Germline V lookup: CDR1 SGHDT, CDR2 YYEEEE. CDR3 DNA sequence: TGTGCCAGCAGCGTGGACAGGGTCGATACGCAGTATTTT. This encodes CASSVDRVDTQYF.

As regards this clone: Other DNA sequences in this sample translate to the same CDR3. J is TRBJ2-5 and V is TRBV5-1; 7 positions agree with TRBD1. V was clipped by 0 bases and J by 1 base; unmatched bases: 0. CDR3 length: 14 amino acids. The V gene's germline CDR1 is SGHRS and CDR2 YFSETQ. The CDR3 loop reads CASSLAGGQETQYF. CDR3 nucleotide sequence: TGCGCCAGCAGCTTGGCAGGGGGCCAAGAGACCCAGTACTTC.

The CDR3 sequence is CASSLGTTQHF. The CDR3 region has the DNA TGTGCCAGCAGCTTAGGCACAACCCAGCATTTT. The chain combines TRBV7-3 with TRBJ1-5; D ambiguous. V lost 2 bases, J lost 11 bases, and 7 bases lay in between. The CDR3 spans 11 residues. The germline CDR1 and CDR2 sequences are SGHTA and FQGTGA. Full variable domain (missing parts from reference TRBV7-3 and TRBJ1-5): GAGVSQTPSNKVTEKGKYVELRCDPISGHTALYWYRQSLGQGPEFLIYFQGTGAADDSGLPNDRFFAVRPEGSVSTLKIQRTERGDSAVYLCASSLGTTQHFGDGTRLSIL.

V gene TRBV30 combines with J gene TRBJ2-3; tentative D call: TRBD2 (6 bases). The V end was cut by 3 bases, the J end by 2 bases, with 12 bases between. Germline lookup yields CDR1 GTSNPN and CDR2 SVGIG (reference sequence). The CDR3 has 14 amino acids. CDR3 in DNA: TGTGCCTGGAGGGACTACAGATCCACAGATACGCAGTATTTT. Translated: CAWRDYRSTDTQYF. Combining the CDR3 with reference TRBV30 and TRBJ2-3 gives the whole variable domain SQTIHQWPATLVQPVGSPLSLECTVEGTSNPNLYWYRQAAGRGLQLLFYSVGIGQISSEVPQNLSASRPQDRQFILSSKKLLLSDSGFYLCAWRDYRSTDTQYFGPGTRLTVL.

J is TRBJ1-2 and V is TRBV4-1; 7 bases are shared with TRBD1. This CDR3 region has 14 residues. CDR1 is MGHRA and CDR2 is YSYEKL in the germline V gene. Trimming at V came to 4 bases and at J to 5 bases, leaving 7 bases not matched to a gene. The CDR3 DNA reads TGCGCCAGCAGCCCCCGGGACAGCGGATATGGCTACACCTTC. Residues: CASSPRDSGYGYTF.

The chain has TRBV6-6 and TRBJ1-5, with D possibly TRBD1 on 6 matching bases. CDR3 size: 13 residues. Germline CDR1 is MNHNY and CDR2 is SVGAGI (reference sequence). The V end lost 8 bases, the J end lost 5 bases, and 13 bases lay between the germline ends. CDR3 residues: CASSDGGHQPQHF. For the CDR3, the DNA is TGTGCCAGCTCCGATGGGGGCCATCAGCCCCAGCATTTT.